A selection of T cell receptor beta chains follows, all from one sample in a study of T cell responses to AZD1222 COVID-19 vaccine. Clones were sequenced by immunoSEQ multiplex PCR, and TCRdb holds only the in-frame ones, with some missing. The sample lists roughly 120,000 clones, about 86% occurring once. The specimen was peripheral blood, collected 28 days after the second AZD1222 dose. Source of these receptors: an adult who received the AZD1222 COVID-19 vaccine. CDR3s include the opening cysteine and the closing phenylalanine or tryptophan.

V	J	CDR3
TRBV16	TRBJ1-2	CASSIGQDYGYTF
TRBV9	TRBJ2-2	CASSVGGQGTGELFF
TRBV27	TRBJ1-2	CASSSDGGNYGYTF
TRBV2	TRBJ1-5	CASMQISNQPQHF
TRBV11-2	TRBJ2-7	CASSHPYGRHYEQYF
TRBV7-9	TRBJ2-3	CASSLGQGKTDTQYF
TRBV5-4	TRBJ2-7	CASSLGGVYSYEQYF
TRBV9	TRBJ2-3	CASSVSGRDADTQYF
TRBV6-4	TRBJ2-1	CASSDSTTGTYNEQFF
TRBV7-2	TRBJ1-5	CASSLWPRNQPQHF
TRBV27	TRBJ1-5	CASSLLGNQPQHF
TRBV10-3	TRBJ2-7	CAIRAQLSSYEQYF
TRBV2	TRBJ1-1	CASTPTEAFF
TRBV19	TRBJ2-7	CASSIQGGLSYEQYF
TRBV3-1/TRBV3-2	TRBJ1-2	CASSQDPVNYGYTF
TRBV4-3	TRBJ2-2	CASSQDIRIGELFF
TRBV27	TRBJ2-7	CASSTTGGPSYEQYF
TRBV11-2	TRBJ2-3	CASSFSGGTDTQYF
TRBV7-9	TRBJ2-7	CASSSLDQYYEQYF
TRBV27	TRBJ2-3	CASSLWQRGVGTDTQYF
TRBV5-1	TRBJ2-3	CASSLPGSQDTQYF
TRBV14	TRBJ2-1	CASSQRTRAYNEQFF
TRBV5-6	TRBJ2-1	CASSPVAGGPHEQFF
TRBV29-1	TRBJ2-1	CSVEERNEQFF
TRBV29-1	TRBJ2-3	CSVEGGGGGTDTQYF
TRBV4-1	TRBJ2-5	CASSPLPGVDETQYF
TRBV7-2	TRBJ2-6	CASSTRSRGLSGANVLTF
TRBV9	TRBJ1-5	CASSIKEGPGAPQHF
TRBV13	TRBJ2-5	CASSFAGGETQYF
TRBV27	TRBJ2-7	CASKGGGYEQYF
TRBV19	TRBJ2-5	CASRAGGNQETQYF
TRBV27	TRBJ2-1	CASSFSGTSRYNEQFF
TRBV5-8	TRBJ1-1	CASSLTTGASTEAFF
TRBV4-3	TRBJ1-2	CASSQVPDRTRGYTF
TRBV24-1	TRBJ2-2	CATKTATGELFF
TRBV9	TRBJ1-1	CASSVDVNTEAFF
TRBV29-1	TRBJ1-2	CSADRRDYGYTF
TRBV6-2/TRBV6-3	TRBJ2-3	CASSYFVGTDTQYF
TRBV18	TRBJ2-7	CASSPGLAASYEQYF
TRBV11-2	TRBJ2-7	CASRPGVSYEQYF
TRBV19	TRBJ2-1	CASRSLRGSSYNEQFF
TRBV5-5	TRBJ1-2	CASSFWTGEGYTF
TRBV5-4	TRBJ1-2	CASSLEPYRTNYGYTF
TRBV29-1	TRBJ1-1	CSVGEAGGVRSYTEAFF
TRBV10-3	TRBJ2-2	CAISEFSSGANTGELFF
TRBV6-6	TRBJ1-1	CASSYGRENTEAFF
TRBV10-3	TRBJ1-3	CAITAGSSGNTIYF
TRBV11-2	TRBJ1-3	CASNLDLGGNTIYF
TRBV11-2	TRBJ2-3	CASSSGTGGSTDTQYF
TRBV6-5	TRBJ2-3	CASSGLAGGTDTQYF
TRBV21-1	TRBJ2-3	CANSRGTSGRWDTDTQYF
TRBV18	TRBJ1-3	CASSGISGSGNTIYF
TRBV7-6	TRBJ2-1	CASSLGAWRSGRGNVNEQFF